The clone carrying this T cell receptor (beta chain) was observed a handful of times. The data originate from a study of human T cells and chemical hapten exposure. Germline values: CDR1 MDHEN, CDR2 SYDVKM. V was pared by 3 bases and J by 0 bases, with 7 bases of the junction left unmatched. This CDR3 is built from 16 residues. Sample time point: healthy volunteer bleed at 2 weeks. The authors extracted total RNA from unfractionated whole blood. Separate cDNA molecules received unique molecular identifiers, which the library attached to them. TCRdb reanalysed the RACE reads using MiXCR and keeps one entry per CDR3 protein. This table holds about 130,000 distinct CDR3 sequences, about 9% found once.

The source material was whole blood. The TCR sequence derives from a male donor in good health. Some clones in this sample may be carry-over from other donors' samples. V is TRBV28 and J is TRBJ2-7; 8 bases align to TRBD2. In DNA form, the CDR3 reads TGTGCCAGCAGTTTGAGTAGCGGGGCCCCCTCCTACGAGCAGTACTTC. As protein: CASSLSSGAPSYEQYF.